This passage covers 8 T cell receptor beta chains from one sample sequenced in a study of CD8 T cells in Susac syndrome. It was with random hexamers that roughly 0.5 to 1 ug RNA was reverse transcribed. Each CDR3 protein gets one entry after TCRdb re-called the immunoSEQ multiplex PCR reads with MiXCR. The data contain roughly 200,000 distinct CDR3 sequences, roughly 94% of them singletons. The sequencing input was CD4+ T cells from PBMCs. These receptors were collected from a human donor with multiple sclerosis.

The chain is built from TRBV12-3 or TRBV12-4 and TRBJ1-2; no reliable D call. Trimming cost V 5 bases and J 2 bases, with 3 bases left between them. The length of the CDR3 is 11 residues. The CDR3 loop is CASSMNYGYTF. Written as DNA, the CDR3 is TGTGCCAGCAGTATGAACTATGGCTACACCTTC.

The V and J genes are TRBV11-3 and TRBJ2-3; D ambiguous. Germline assignment: CDR1 SGHNT and CDR2 YENEEA. This CDR3 comprises 12 residues. Trimming stripped 8 bases from V and 2 bases from J, with 8 bases between. The DNA for the CDR3 is TGTGCCAGCTCAGCACACACAGATACGCAGTATTTT. As protein: CASSAHTDTQYF.

The gene calls are TRBV7-9 and TRBJ1-1; no definite D call. This CDR3 has 12 residues. Trimming took off 1 base at V and 6 bases at J, with 6 bases between the two ends. The germline V gene encodes CDR1 SEHNR and CDR2 FQNEAQ (reference sequence). The CDR3 nucleotides are TGTGCCAGCAGCTTAGGGAGGCCTGAAGCTTTCTTT. Amino acids: CASSLGRPEAFF.

The sample holds one count of this clonotype. The chain couples TRBV25-1 to TRBJ2-7; 8 bases fit TRBD1. The CDR3 extends over 15 amino acids. Losses at the gene ends were 4 bases for V and 7 bases for J; bases not matched to a gene: 12. In germline, CDR1 is MGHDK, CDR2 SYGVNS. CDR3 coding DNA: TGTGCCAGCAGTGGGTCTAGGGACAGGACATGGGAGCAGTACTTC. It yields the protein CASSGSRDRTWEQYF.

This chain connects TRBV13 to TRBJ2-1; 12 bases line up with TRBD2. The length of the CDR3 is 15 residues. After removal of 1 base from V and 7 bases from J, the junction contained 2 bases not matched to a gene. Germline CDR1 reads PRHDT; CDR2 reads FYEKMQ (reference sequence). Here the CDR3 reads CASSLAGLAGNEQFF. The CDR3 DNA is TGTGCCAGCAGCTTAGCAGGACTAGCGGGAAATGAGCAGTTCTTC.

The chain is built from TRBV29-1 and TRBJ2-2, with 8 bases aligning to TRBD1. The CDR3 is 14 amino acids. CDR1 is SQVTM, CDR2 ANQGSEA, per germline. The junction had 6 bases not matched to a gene; V was cut back by 8 bases and J by 1 base. The DNA of the CDR3 is TGCAGCACCACAGGGGGAGGGAACACCGGGGAGCTGTTTTTT. It encodes CSTTGGGNTGELFF.

The chain joins TRBV2 to TRBJ2-2, with D perhaps matching TRBD1 (6 bases). This CDR3 contains 14 residues. The V and J ends lost 6 bases and 5 bases respectively, with 13 bases between them. In germline, CDR1 is SNHLY, CDR2 FYNNEI. CDR3 sequence (DNA): TGTGCCAGCAGCCCGGAACAGGGAACCGGGGAGCTGTTTTTT. Translation: CASSPEQGTGELFF.

The V call is TRBV3-1, the J call TRBJ1-2; maybe TRBD1 (6 bases). V dropped 1 base and J dropped 6 bases, with 12 bases sitting between them. Germline-derived CDR1 and CDR2 are LGHDT and YNNKEL (reference sequence). CDR3 length equals 14 residues. The chain's CDR3 is CASSQAGGVDGYTF. In nucleotides, the CDR3 is TGTGCCAGCAGCCAAGCGGGGGGCGTGGATGGCTACACCTTC.